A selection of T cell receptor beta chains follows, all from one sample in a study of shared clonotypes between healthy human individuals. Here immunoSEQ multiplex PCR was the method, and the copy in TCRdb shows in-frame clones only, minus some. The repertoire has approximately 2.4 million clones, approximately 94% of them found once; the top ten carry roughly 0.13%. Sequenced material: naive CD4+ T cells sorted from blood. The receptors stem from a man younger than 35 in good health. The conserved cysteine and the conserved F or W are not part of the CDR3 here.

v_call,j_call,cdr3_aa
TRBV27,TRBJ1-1,ASSEGQGSVNTEAF
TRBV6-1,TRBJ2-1,ASSSRLGGSNEQF
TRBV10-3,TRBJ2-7,AISEGQGLPYEQY
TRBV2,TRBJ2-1,ATFSGSSYNEQF
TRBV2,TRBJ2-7,ASSEVGYEQY
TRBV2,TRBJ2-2,ASSLTRLAGDTGELF
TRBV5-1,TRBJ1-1,ASSLPQAGSTEAF
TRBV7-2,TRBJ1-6,ASSLRRARSPLH
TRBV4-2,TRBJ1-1,ASSQVGKGHTEAF
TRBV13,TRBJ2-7,ASSNRLDSYEQY
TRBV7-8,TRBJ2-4,ASSANPRGNIQY
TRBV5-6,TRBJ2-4,ASSPTLALAKNIQY
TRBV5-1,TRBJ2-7,ASSLAVSGGARQY
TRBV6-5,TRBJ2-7,ASSRSGGAVYEQY
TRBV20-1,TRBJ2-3,SARDFSSIH
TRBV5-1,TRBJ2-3,ASIPGGGSTSTDTQY
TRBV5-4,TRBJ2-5,ASSSGLAGGSETQY
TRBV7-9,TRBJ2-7,ASSLDGVYEQY
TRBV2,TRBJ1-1,ASSTRNTEAF
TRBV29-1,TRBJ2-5,SVDTSGGPETQY
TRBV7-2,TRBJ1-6,ASSLRDRGDSPLH
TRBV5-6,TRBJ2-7,ASSYVGGNLREQY
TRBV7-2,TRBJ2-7,ASSSGTPSEQY
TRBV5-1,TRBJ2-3,ASSLTPGQGADTQY
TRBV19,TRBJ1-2,ASSLGTGANYGYT
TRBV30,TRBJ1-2,AWGTGGYT
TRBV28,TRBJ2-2,ASSLSGTGPGELF
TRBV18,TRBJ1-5,ASSSDRGLGNQPQH